The 6 T cell receptor beta chains given below trace back to one sample, sequenced in a study of T cells after yellow fever vaccination. MiXCR was run by TCRdb on the 5' RACE reads, yielding one entry per CDR3 protein. The sample includes about 320,000 distinct CDR3 sequences, around 6.8% seen only once; the top ten take about 18%. The sample was PBMCs, taken 35 to 50 days after the first yellow fever vaccination. All receptors derive from a man in his late teens or twenties who received the YFV17D yellow fever vaccine.

This sequence joins TRBV5-1 and TRBJ1-6; D possibly corresponds to TRBD1 (5 bases). Trimming stripped 4 bases from V and 6 bases from J, with 17 bases between. The CDR3 has 16 amino acids. Germline CDR1 and CDR2: SGHRS and YFSETQ. The CDR3 is CASSEIPGRTNSPLHF. The DNA for the CDR3 is TGCGCCAGCAGCGAAATTCCGGGACGCACTAATTCACCCCTCCACTTT.

This clonotype occurred a few times. This chain links TRBV7-9 with TRBJ1-4; D is ambiguous. The germline V and J ends were trimmed by 7 bases and 8 bases, with 14 bases remaining between them. The CDR3 has 13 amino acids. Germline V gene data show CDR1 as SEHNR and CDR2 as FQNEAQ (reference sequence). The CDR3 is CASKGEQREKLFF. The CDR3 DNA follows: TGTGCCAGCAAGGGTGAACAAAGGGAAAAACTGTTTTTT.

J is TRBJ1-4 and V is TRBV11-2, with 10 nucleotides matching TRBD1. The ends lost 4 bases at V and 8 bases at J; junction bases unmatched: 19. CDR1 and CDR2 (germline): SGHAT, FQNNGV. The CDR3 is 19 residues long. CDR3 protein: CASSSTPGTGAVRTEKLFF. The CDR3 DNA reads TGTGCCAGCAGCTCCACGCCCGGGACAGGGGCGGTTAGGACGGAAAAACTGTTTTTT.

The chain combines TRBV9 with TRBJ2-1; TRBD2 matches 12 bases. The CDR3 is 15 residues long. Trimming removed 6 bases from V and 7 bases from J; junction bases left unmatched: 8. Per germline, CDR1 SGDLS and CDR2 YYNGEE. The CDR3, as DNA: TGTGCCAGCACCCCAGGGCTAGCGGGGGGGAATGAGCAGTTCTTC. Translation: CASTPGLAGGNEQFF. The complete variable domain, with remaining parts taken from reference TRBV9 and TRBJ2-1, reads DSGVTQTPKHLITATGQRVTLRCSPRSGDLSVYWYQQSLDQGLQFLIQYYNGEERAKGNILERFSAQQFPDLHSELNLSSLELGDSALYFCASTPGLAGGNEQFFGPGTRLTVL.

This clonotype was observed a few times. V gene TRBV4-1 combines with J gene TRBJ2-5; 7 nucleotides align to TRBD1. Germline V gives CDR1 MGHRA, CDR2 YSYEKL. This CDR3 has 16 amino acids. V dropped 1 base and J dropped 2; count of bases not matched to a gene: 7. CDR3 loop: CASSQGLTDRQETQYF. The CDR3 bases are TGCGCCAGCAGCCAAGGCCTTACGGACAGGCAAGAGACCCAGTACTTC.

The chain links TRBV9 to TRBJ2-2, with no clear D. The CDR3 consists of 15 residues. The germline CDR1 and CDR2 sequences are SGDLS and YYNGEE. V was pared by 4 bases and J by 2 bases, with 12 bases between. CDR3 loop: CASSQPGGNTGELFF. CDR3 DNA sequence: TGTGCCAGCAGCCAACCGGGCGGTAACACCGGGGAGCTGTTTTTT.